The rows below give T cell receptor beta chains drawn from one sample of a study of shared clonotypes between healthy human individuals. Only in-frame clones appear in the TCRdb table, and some are missing; sequencing was by immunoSEQ multiplex PCR. The sample lists under 750,000 clones, 72% occurring once. Source material: memory CD4+ T cells sorted from blood. The origin of the receptors is a woman in her twenties or thirties in good health. CDR3s include the opening cysteine and the closing phenylalanine or tryptophan. Clone size is stated in some rows and not others, as once, few, many or a class when expanded.

J: TRBJ1-1
V: TRBV18
size: few
CDR3: CASSPGRNTEAFF

J: TRBJ2-7
V: TRBV5-1
size: -
CDR3: CASSSGQGASSYEQYF

J: TRBJ2-5
V: TRBV5-4
size: -
CDR3: CASSTDEETQYF

J: TRBJ1-1
V: TRBV7-6
size: once
CDR3: CARKHRGCTEAFF

J: TRBJ2-7
V: TRBV10-1
size: many
CDR3: CASSEKGYEQYF

J: TRBJ2-7
V: TRBV18
size: few
CDR3: CASSSGSLVDEQYF

J: TRBJ1-1
V: TRBV6-5
size: -
CDR3: CASRSRGEEAFF

J: TRBJ2-1
V: TRBV30
size: few
CDR3: CAWSVGLVSSYNEQFF

J: TRBJ2-1
V: TRBV2
size: once
CDR3: CASRSGSSSYNEQFF

J: TRBJ1-5
V: TRBV27
size: -
CDR3: CASRIIGTGDYQPQHF

J: TRBJ1-1
V: TRBV7-9
size: few
CDR3: CAKSDINTEAFF

J: TRBJ2-5
V: TRBV15
size: -
CDR3: CATSLPGTTQTQYF

J: TRBJ1-2
V: TRBV5-6
size: once
CDR3: CASSFLDTNYGYTF

J: TRBJ2-5
V: TRBV28
size: -
CDR3: CASSQYAGTGVDQYF

J: TRBJ2-5
V: TRBV7-2
size: -
CDR3: CASSLGVGGNQETQYF

J: TRBJ2-2
V: TRBV20-1
size: -
CDR3: CSARSTGELFF

J: TRBJ1-1
V: TRBV25-1
size: -
CDR3: CASSDPWTGTGAFF

J: TRBJ1-1
V: TRBV7-9
size: few
CDR3: CASSWGQNTEAFF

J: TRBJ2-1
V: TRBV27
size: -
CDR3: CASTTTWVAGGLGNEQFF

J: TRBJ2-7
V: TRBV2
size: -
CDR3: CASSGTGYYEQYF

J: TRBJ2-7
V: TRBV6-1
size: -
CDR3: CASSDPTGYEQYF

J: TRBJ2-7
V: TRBV29-1
size: -
CDR3: CSVKKGGVTGVEQYF

J: TRBJ2-2
V: TRBV19
size: -
CDR3: CASIGQPSTGELFF

J: TRBJ1-2
V: TRBV9
size: -
CDR3: CASSVSPVVQGGDYGYTF

J: TRBJ1-4
V: TRBV6-1
size: -
CDR3: CASSEEGGEKLFF

J: TRBJ2-7
V: TRBV5-6
size: -
CDR3: CASSARGRGDEQYF

J: TRBJ2-7
V: TRBV18
size: -
CDR3: CASSPSSYEQYF

J: TRBJ2-3
V: TRBV5-1
size: -
CDR3: CASSLLQGVTDTQYF

J: TRBJ2-7
V: TRBV27
size: -
CDR3: CASSRRDGPYEQYF

J: TRBJ1-2
V: TRBV2
size: -
CDR3: CASSEARANYGYTF

J: TRBJ2-5
V: TRBV2
size: -
CDR3: CASSGTGETQYF

J: TRBJ2-7
V: TRBV7-3
size: -
CDR3: CASSLTLVWEQYF

J: TRBJ2-7
V: TRBV14
size: many
CDR3: CASSQVQSYEQYF

J: TRBJ1-2
V: TRBV5-1
size: -
CDR3: CASSYGNSAGYTF

J: TRBJ1-2
V: TRBV7-2
size: -
CDR3: CASSLGHGRGYTF

J: TRBJ1-4
V: TRBV4-2
size: -
CDR3: CASSQGQGLSEKLFF

J: TRBJ2-7
V: TRBV28
size: -
CDR3: CASTPAGQGNYEQYF

J: TRBJ2-3
V: TRBV21-1
size: -
CDR3: CASSRYGSLSDTQYF

J: TRBJ2-5
V: TRBV19
size: once
CDR3: CASTPGGGAWETQYF

J: TRBJ1-2
V: TRBV29-1
size: -
CDR3: CSVEDRGSYGYTF

J: TRBJ2-7
V: TRBV6-6
size: -
CDR3: CASSYAGDGEQYF

J: TRBJ1-1
V: TRBV15
size: -
CDR3: CATSRDLYTEAFF

J: TRBJ1-2
V: TRBV11-2
size: -
CDR3: CASSLAGTGYGYTF

J: TRBJ2-1
V: TRBV7-2
size: -
CDR3: CASSLGGGGNEQFF

J: TRBJ2-7
V: TRBV7-7
size: once
CDR3: CASSPAGVLYEQYF

J: TRBJ2-3
V: TRBV7-2
size: -
CDR3: CASSMGASTDTQYF

J: TRBJ1-5
V: TRBV2
size: -
CDR3: CASSAGEDQPQHF

J: TRBJ2-7
V: TRBV14
size: -
CDR3: CASSPSRLAGVYEQYF

J: TRBJ2-1
V: TRBV10-2
size: once
CDR3: CASSDPTVDEQFF

J: TRBJ2-1
V: TRBV6-5
size: -
CDR3: CASSYRGYNEQFF

J: TRBJ2-5
V: TRBV27
size: -
CDR3: CASSLLFGALETQYF

J: TRBJ2-1
V: TRBV27
size: many
CDR3: CASCRGSHLYNEQFF

J: TRBJ2-4
V: TRBV5-5
size: -
CDR3: CASSLWLAGAQAKNIQYF

J: TRBJ2-3
V: TRBV11-2
size: -
CDR3: CASSLGTSALPGTDTQYF

J: TRBJ2-3
V: TRBV7-3
size: few
CDR3: CASSLKGSTDTQYF